The next 31 T cell receptor beta chains were all read from a single sample in a study of blood T cell repertoires in COVID-19 (TCRdb year 2020). Library creation used the immunoSEQ multiplex PCR assay. TCRdb limited this immuneACCESS table to in-frame rearrangements with V and J called. A share of clones is missing; checked studies link under half to unresolved V genes, and the rest is unexplained. In all, the sample holds some 50,000 clones, and over 80% of those were seen once. The top ten clones comprise approximately 2.1% of the sample. Sequences were obtained from peripheral blood. The receptors derive from a woman of 80 years or more with COVID-19, enrolled during active disease.

In this sample, this clone turned up once. The chain combines TRBV15 with TRBJ2-3; D is possibly TRBD2 (5 bases). Germline CDR1 LNHNV, CDR2 YYDKDF (reference sequence). V was clipped by 5 bases and J by 2 bases, with 11 bases between them. The CDR3 spans 14 residues. The CDR3 DNA reads TGTGCCACCAGCGAGGGTGGAGACACAGATACGCAGTATTTT. It codes for CATSEGGDTDTQYF.

The rearrangement links TRBV7-2 to TRBJ1-5; no clear D gene. V shed 1 base and J shed 3 bases, with 7 bases lying between them. In germline, CDR1 is SGHTA, CDR2 FQGNSA. This CDR3 is built from 14 residues. This CDR3 is CASSLVQLNQPQHF. The DNA of the CDR3 is TGTGCCAGCAGCTTAGTACAGCTCAATCAGCCCCAGCATTTT.

The chain uses TRBV10-1 and TRBJ1-1; D gene ambiguous. Germline V gene lookup returns CDR1 WNHNN and CDR2 SYGVQD (reference sequence). The CDR3 is made up of 14 amino acids. The germline V and J ends were trimmed by 0 bases and 1 base, with 6 bases remaining between them. DNA of the CDR3: TGCGCCAGCAGTGAGTCTTACAGGAACACTGAAGCTTTCTTT. Its translation is CASSESYRNTEAFF.

The chain links TRBV6-5 to TRBJ2-7, with D hard to call. The CDR3 runs to 14 residues. Germline values: CDR1 MNHEY, CDR2 SVGAGI. V was cut by 5 bases and J by 3 bases, with 14 bases left in between. This CDR3 is CASSPYQKNYEQYF. CDR3 nucleotides: TGTGCCAGCAGTCCTTATCAGAAGAACTACGAGCAGTACTTC.

The genes are TRBV29-1 and TRBJ2-7; a possible D gene is TRBD2 (7 bases). CDR3 length: 15 amino acids. Between the trimmed V and J ends, which lost 5 bases and 6 bases, there was a span of 23 bases. Germline V lookup: CDR1 SQVTM, CDR2 ANQGSEA. The CDR3: CSVSRGGDLVFEQYF. Written as DNA, the CDR3 is TGCAGCGTTTCTAGGGGGGGGGACTTGGTTTTCGAGCAGTACTTC.

The V gene is TRBV19, the J gene TRBJ1-5; D is ambiguous. The V end lost 4 bases, the J end lost 0 bases, and 7 bases lay between the germline ends. CDR1 is LNHDA, CDR2 SQIVND, per germline (reference sequence). The CDR3 has 14 amino acids. The CDR3 DNA reads as TGTGCCAGTAGTACCAGTTATAGCAATCAGCCCCAGCATTTT. This translates into CASSTSYSNQPQHF.

The chain uses TRBV24-1 and TRBJ2-2; D is possibly TRBD1 (6 bases). The germline V gene has CDR1 KGHDR and CDR2 SFDVKD. The CDR3 spans 15 residues. Deletions cut 4 bases from V and 4 bases from J, with 12 bases between. In DNA, the CDR3 is TGTGCCACCAGTGACAACAGGGTCGGCACCGGGGAGCTGTTTTTT. Amino acids: CATSDNRVGTGELFF.

This sequence joins TRBV6-1 and TRBJ2-4, with 10 nucleotides matching TRBD1. V lost 2 bases to trimming and J lost 8 bases; unmatched junction nucleotides: 6. Germline values: CDR1 MNHNS, CDR2 SASEGT. This CDR3 is 15 amino acids long. CDR3 nucleotides: TGTGCCAGCAGTGAACGACAGGGGGCCGGGTACATTCAGTACTTC. Translated: CASSERQGAGYIQYF.

The chain couples TRBV3-1 (or the pseudogene TRBV3-2) to TRBJ1-1; tentative D call: TRBD1 (5 bases). The V and J ends lost 4 bases and 0 bases respectively, with 9 bases between them. CDR1 LGHDT and CDR2 YNNKEL come from the germline V gene (reference sequence). CDR3 length: 14 residues. CDR3: CASSPLGVNTEAFF. CDR3 in DNA: TGTGCCAGCAGCCCCCTAGGGGTGAACACTGAAGCTTTCTTT.

This chain uses TRBV6-6 with TRBJ2-7; TRBD1 matches 9 bases. Germline CDR1 MNHNY, CDR2 SVGAGI (reference sequence). The CDR3 is 20 amino acids. V lost 6 bases and J lost 1; bases outside the gene matches: 22. CDR3 sequence (DNA): TGTGCCAGCAGCCCACCTCCTCCCGGGACAGGGCCGAGTTATTCCTACGAGCAGTACTTC. Its translation is CASSPPPPGTGPSYSYEQYF.

This clone was detected only once. The V gene is TRBV11-2, the J gene TRBJ2-3; D is uncertain. Germline lookup yields CDR1 SGHAT and CDR2 FQNNGV. V was trimmed by 5 bases and J by 4 bases, leaving 13 bases between them. The CDR3 runs to 14 residues. The DNA of the CDR3 is TGTGCCAGCAGCACTCCCGCTATGCCAGATACGCAGTATTTT. It translates to CASSTPAMPDTQYF.

The chain links TRBV6-5 to TRBJ1-1, with 7 bases matching TRBD1. Trimming cost V 6 bases and J 1 base; bases outside gene matches: 8. The CDR3 runs 15 residues. The germline V gene encodes CDR1 MNHEY and CDR2 SVGAGI. As DNA, the CDR3 is TGTGCCAGCAGGCCCCCCAGGGGGGCGAACACTGAAGCTTTCTTT. It codes for CASRPPRGANTEAFF.

V usage is TRBV7-9 and J usage is TRBJ1-4, with 7 bases identical to TRBD1. Germline CDR1 reads SEHNR; CDR2 reads FQNEAQ (reference sequence). This CDR3 region has 14 residues. With 1 base clipped from V and 8 bases from J, the junction kept 4 bases outside the gene matches. The CDR3 here is CASSLGQGGEKLFF. As DNA, the CDR3 is TGTGCCAGCAGCTTAGGTCAGGGGGGCGAAAAACTGTTTTTT.

J is TRBJ2-2 and V is TRBV27; D is unresolved. Trimming stripped 5 bases from V and 3 bases from J, with 13 bases between. The CDR3 has 15 amino acids. Per the germline V gene, CDR1 is MNHEY and CDR2 is SMNVEV (reference sequence). CDR3 DNA: TGTGCCAGCAGTCTTACGGTAATACACACCGGGGAGCTGTTTTTT. Protein: CASSLTVIHTGELFF.

CDR3 sequence reads: CASLTGQGRKTEAFF. The CDR3 coding sequence is TGTGCCTCCCTCACGGGACAGGGGAGAAAGACTGAAGCTTTCTTT. The gene calls are TRBV2 and TRBJ1-1; 10 nucleotides align to TRBD1. This CDR3 comprises 15 residues. The germline V gene has CDR1 SNHLY and CDR2 FYNNEI. V lost 11 bases to trimming and J lost 5 bases; unmatched junction nucleotides: 14.

This clone appeared a few times. The gene calls are TRBV11-3 and TRBJ1-1; D perhaps matches TRBD1 (5 bases). The germline CDR1 and CDR2 sequences are SGHNT and YENEEA. The length of the CDR3 is 15 residues. V was clipped by 5 bases and J by 0 bases, with 13 bases between them. The CDR3 loop is CASSRGGQLNTEAFF. CDR3 coding DNA: TGTGCCAGCAGCCGAGGTGGACAACTGAACACTGAAGCTTTCTTT.

J is TRBJ2-2 and V is TRBV19, with TRBD2 matching over 7 bases. CDR1 and CDR2 (germline): LNHDA, SQIVND (reference sequence). Germline trimming cut 8 bases from V and 4 bases from J; bases unmatched to any gene: 7. This CDR3 is built from 14 residues. CDR3 DNA sequence: TGTGCCAGTGATCGGGGAGGGTCCACCGGGGAGCTGTTTTTT. Translation: CASDRGGSTGELFF. Full variable domain (rest looked up from reference TRBV19 and TRBJ2-2): DGGITQSPKYLFRKEGQNVTLSCEQNLNHDAMYWYRQDPGQGLRLIYYSQIVNDFQKGDIAEGYSVSREKKESFPLTVTSAQKNPTAFYLCASDRGGSTGELFFGEGSRLTVL.

CDR3 in DNA: TGTGCCAGCAGCTTGTTCCAGAATTCACCCCTCCACTTT. Translated: CASSLFQNSPLHF. The chain is built from TRBV5-4 and TRBJ1-6; D unclear. This CDR3 spans 13 amino acids. V was pared by 1 base and J by 7 bases, with 6 bases between. The germline V gene has CDR1 SGHNT and CDR2 YYREEE (reference sequence).

The rearrangement joins TRBV14 to TRBJ2-7; 10 bases are shared with TRBD1. CDR1 is SGHDN, CDR2 FVKESK, per germline. The CDR3 extends over 16 amino acids. Germline trimming cut 3 bases from V and 4 bases from J; bases unmatched to any gene: 9. The CDR3 bases are TGTGCCAGCAGCCACTTGGCCGGGACAGGGGATTACGAGCAGTACTTC. Translated, it gives CASSHLAGTGDYEQYF.

V gene TRBV15 combines with J gene TRBJ2-3; D unclear. This CDR3 spans 15 amino acids. Trimming removed 3 bases from V and 6 bases from J, with 16 bases in between. From germline, CDR1 is LNHNV and CDR2 YYDKDF (reference sequence). CDR3 amino acids: CATSSARWAYDTQYF. CDR3 coding DNA: TGTGCCACCAGCAGTGCACGGTGGGCCTACGATACGCAGTATTTT. Full variable domain (outside the CDR3, taken from reference TRBV15 and TRBJ2-3): DAMVIQNPRYQVTQFGKPVTLSCSQTLNHNVMYWYQQKSSQAPKLLFHYYDKDFNNEADTPDNFQSRRPNTSFCFLDIRSPGLGDTAMYLCATSSARWAYDTQYFGPGTRLTVL.

The chain is built from TRBV11-2 and TRBJ1-3; weak D call: TRBD1 (6 bases). The V gene's germline CDR1 is SGHAT and CDR2 FQNNGV. Trimming removed 0 bases at V and 2 bases at J, with 11 bases between. CDR3 length equals 16 residues. CDR3 in DNA: TGTGCCAGCAGCTTAGATTTACAGGGAACTGGAAACACCATATATTTT. This translates into CASSLDLQGTGNTIYF.

The V and J genes are TRBV5-1 and TRBJ2-3; D is unresolved. Trimming cost V 0 bases and J 2 bases, with 10 bases left between them. From germline, CDR1 is SGHRS and CDR2 YFSETQ. The CDR3 totals 15 residues. The DNA of the CDR3 is TGCGCCAGCAGCTTGGAGGAGCCGAACACAGATACGCAGTATTTT. Translation: CASSLEEPNTDTQYF.

The chain is built from TRBV27 and TRBJ1-1, with D possibly being TRBD1 (5 bases). Trimming took 3 bases from V and 0 from J, leaving 11 bases between them. CDR3 length equals 15 residues. The V gene's germline CDR1 is MNHEY and CDR2 SMNVEV (reference sequence). The CDR3, as DNA: TGTGCCAGCAGTTTGAATACAGGACTGAACACTGAAGCTTTCTTT. This codes for CASSLNTGLNTEAFF.

The genes are TRBV7-3 and TRBJ2-1; 10 bases are shared with TRBD2. CDR3 length equals 15 residues. CDR1 is SGHTA, CDR2 FQGTGA, per germline. J was trimmed by 2 bases and V by 5 bases; bases with no gene match: 3. CDR3 protein: CASSLLAGAYNEQFF. DNA of the CDR3: TGTGCCAGCAGCCTCCTAGCGGGGGCCTACAATGAGCAGTTCTTC. Combining the CDR3 with reference TRBV7-3 and TRBJ2-1 gives the whole variable domain GAGVSQTPSNKVTEKGKYVELRCDPISGHTALYWYRQSLGQGPEFLIYFQGTGAADDSGLPNDRFFAVRPEGSVSTLKIQRTERGDSAVYLCASSLLAGAYNEQFFGPGTRLTVL.

The CDR3 region has the DNA TGTGCCAGTAGTAGACTGACAGGGGAAACTCAGCCCCAGCATTTT. It encodes CASSRLTGETQPQHF. The chain is built from TRBV19 and TRBJ1-5, with 8 bases fitting TRBD1. V trimming: 4 bases; J trimming: 6 bases; junction bases outside the gene matches: 8. The CDR3 is made up of 15 amino acids. Germline lookup yields CDR1 LNHDA and CDR2 SQIVND (reference sequence). Using reference TRBV19 and TRBJ1-5 for the parts outside the CDR3, the full variable domain is DGGITQSPKYLFRKEGQNVTLSCEQNLNHDAMYWYRQDPGQGLRLIYYSQIVNDFQKGDIAEGYSVSREKKESFPLTVTSAQKNPTAFYLCASSRLTGETQPQHFGDGTRLSIL.

The chain joins TRBV6-2 or TRBV6-3 to TRBJ2-6; possible D gene TRBD2, 6 bases. Deletions cut 4 bases from V and 1 base from J, with 8 bases between. Germline V gene data show CDR1 as MNHEY and CDR2 as SVGEGT. This CDR3 spans 15 amino acids. CDR3 in DNA: TGTGCCAGCAGTTCGGCGGGGTCTGGGGCCAACGTCCTGACTTTC. Protein product: CASSSAGSGANVLTF.

The chain links TRBV5-1 to TRBJ1-4; weak D call: TRBD1 (5 bases). Germline values: CDR1 SGHRS, CDR2 YFSETQ. Trimming stripped 7 bases from V and 3 bases from J, with 13 bases between. The CDR3 has 14 residues. The CDR3 DNA reads as TGCGCCAGCCACATGGGGCAGTCTAATGAAAAACTGTTTTTT. It specifies CASHMGQSNEKLFF.

The chain joins TRBV5-1 to TRBJ2-1; TRBD2 matches at 8 bases. Germline V lookup: CDR1 SGHRS, CDR2 YFSETQ. V gave up 6 bases and J gave up 6 bases; unmatched junction bases: 8. This CDR3 region has 14 residues. The CDR3 nucleotides read TGCGCCAGCAACGGGGGGGCGCTTAGCAATGAGCAGTTCTTC. Amino acid sequence: CASNGGALSNEQFF.

This chain joins TRBV27 and TRBJ2-7, with D tentatively TRBD1 (5 bases). The CDR3 runs to 16 residues. The V and J ends lost 3 bases and 3 bases respectively, with 18 bases between them. Germline V gene lookup returns CDR1 MNHEY and CDR2 SMNVEV (reference sequence). CDR3 in DNA: TGTGCCAGCAGTTTTACAGGATTACCTGAACTCTACGAGCAGTACTTC. Residues: CASSFTGLPELYEQYF.

The CDR3 spells CASSAAGLRAGEQYF. DNA of the CDR3: TGTGCCAGCTCAGCAGCCGGGCTAAGAGCGGGGGAGCAGTACTTC. The chain links TRBV18 to TRBJ2-7; the match to TRBD2 covers 7 bases. CDR1 and CDR2 from the germline V gene are KGHSH and LQKENI. Trimming took 5 bases from V and 7 from J; bases not matched to a gene: 14. The CDR3 covers 15 residues.

The V gene is TRBV3-1 (or the pseudogene TRBV3-2), the J gene TRBJ2-7; perhaps TRBD2 as D (5 bases). CDR1 is LGHDT, CDR2 YNNKEL, per germline (reference sequence). V was shortened by 2 bases and J by 4 bases, with 12 bases between the two germline ends. This CDR3 is 14 amino acids long. The DNA of the CDR3 is TGTGCCAGCAGCCAATCGTTGAGCGGTTACGAGCAGTACTTC. The encoded protein is CASSQSLSGYEQYF.